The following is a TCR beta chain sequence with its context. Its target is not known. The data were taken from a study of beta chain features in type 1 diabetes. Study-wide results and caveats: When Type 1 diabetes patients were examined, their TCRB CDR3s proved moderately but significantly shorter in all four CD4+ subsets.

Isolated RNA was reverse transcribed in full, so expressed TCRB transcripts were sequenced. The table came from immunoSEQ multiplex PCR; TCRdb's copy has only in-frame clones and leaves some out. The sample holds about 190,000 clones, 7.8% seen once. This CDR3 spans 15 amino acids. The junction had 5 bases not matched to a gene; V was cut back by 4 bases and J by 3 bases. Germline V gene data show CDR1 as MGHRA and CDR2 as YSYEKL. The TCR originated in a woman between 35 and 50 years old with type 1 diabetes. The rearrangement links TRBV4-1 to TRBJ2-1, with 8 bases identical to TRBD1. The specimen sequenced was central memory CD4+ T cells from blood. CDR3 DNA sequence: TGCGCCAGCAGCCTGCCCGGGACAGGCTACAATGAGCAGTTCTTC. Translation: CASSLPGTGYNEQFF.